This T cell receptor (beta chain) emerged from a study of blood T cell repertoires in COVID-19. V was cut by 8 bases and J by 2 bases, with 12 bases left in between. Germline CDR1 reads GTSNPN; CDR2 reads SVGIG (reference sequence). This CDR3 is built from 12 residues. Clones were read by immunoSEQ multiplex PCR, and TCRdb kept only the in-frame ones, dropping some. Of about 280,000 clones in the sample, around 85% were seen once. The sequence came from a woman in her fifties or sixties who had recovered from COVID-19. The sample was PBMCs or T cells enriched from blood (not recorded which). The rearrangement joins TRBV30 to TRBJ1-2, with D unclear. CDR3: CARTHSNYGYTF. DNA of the CDR3: TGTGCCCGGACCCACAGCAACTATGGCTACACCTTC.